The clone carrying this TCR beta chain came up a few times. Next came a second PCR, run for about 6 to 12 cycles, which used a sample-barcoded 5' primer along with a J-beta primer mix. TCRdb re-called the 5' RACE reads through MiXCR, storing one row per CDR3 protein. Of about 570,000 distinct CDR3 sequences detected, roughly a quarter appear once; the ten largest clones hold around a sixth. This entry belongs to a study of blood T cells in healthy people across ages. Germline CDR1 reads SQVTM; CDR2 reads ANQGSEA. V lost 7 bases and J lost 7, with 8 bases in between. The CDR3 covers 10 residues. Input material: blood. This TCR derives from a woman aged 70-85 years in good health. The chain recombines TRBV29-1 with TRBJ2-1; D unresolved. The CDR3 DNA reads as TGCAGCGCCGCCATTAATGAGCAGTTCTTC. Protein: CSAAINEQFF.